A selection of T cell receptor beta chains follows, all from one sample in a study of Tregs in tolerant kidney transplant recipients. Produced via immunoSEQ multiplex PCR; TCRdb's table is partial and in-frame only. The sample has 75,000 to 80,000 clones, approximately 90% seen once. This specimen was Tregs from blood, taken before the transplant. These receptors came from a human donor who received a combined kidney and bone marrow transplant. Each CDR3 is given without its conserved first and last residue. D genes are given only for firm matches. Size values are once, few and many counts, or a class for expanded clones, and some rows have none.

D: TRBD2; J: TRBJ2-3; V: TRBV4-1; size: -; CDR3: ASSQDAPSTSRDTQY
D: -; J: TRBJ1-4; V: TRBV6-6; size: -; CDR3: ASRGTFEKLF
D: TRBD2; J: TRBJ2-5; V: TRBV25-1; size: -; CDR3: ASSETSGPQETQY
D: -; J: TRBJ2-7; V: TRBV7-3; size: -; CDR3: ASSLKSGGSYEQY
D: TRBD2; J: TRBJ2-2; V: TRBV5-4; size: -; CDR3: ASSQTFSPTSDYTGELF
D: -; J: TRBJ2-3; V: TRBV19; size: once; CDR3: ASRNSPATGDTQY
D: TRBD1; J: TRBJ2-1; V: TRBV27; size: -; CDR3: ASSTDRGVLNEQF
D: TRBD2; J: TRBJ2-5; V: TRBV6-1; size: -; CDR3: ASSEELAGGFQETQY
D: -; J: TRBJ1-4; V: TRBV28; size: -; CDR3: ASSRAPEREKLF
D: -; J: TRBJ1-1; V: TRBV18; size: -; CDR3: ASSPQGNTEAF
D: -; J: TRBJ2-7; V: TRBV5-1; size: -; CDR3: ASSLTGASSYEQY
D: TRBD2; J: TRBJ2-7; V: TRBV28; size: -; CDR3: ASSPRSGIYEQY
D: TRBD1; J: TRBJ2-2; V: TRBV5-1; size: -; CDR3: ASTTGPLEGELF
D: -; J: TRBJ2-7; V: TRBV5-4; size: -; CDR3: ASSSPSYEQY
D: -; J: TRBJ2-2; V: TRBV10-3; size: -; CDR3: AISVKRTENTGELF
D: -; J: -; V: TRBV5-1; size: -; CDR3: ASSMVGSYEQY
D: TRBD1; J: TRBJ2-7; V: TRBV30; size: -; CDR3: AWRGIQGSSGSLNEQY
D: TRBD1; J: TRBJ1-2; V: TRBV5-6; size: -; CDR3: ASSPGQDYGYT
D: TRBD2; J: TRBJ2-5; V: TRBV7-2; size: -; CDR3: ASSLDGLAGWVTQY
D: -; J: TRBJ2-5; V: TRBV5-4; size: -; CDR3: ASSSDGETQY
D: TRBD1; J: TRBJ2-7; V: TRBV28; size: -; CDR3: ASSPRQGKDSYEQY
D: -; J: TRBJ2-7; V: TRBV5-1; size: -; CDR3: ASSFDRSPYEQY
D: TRBD2; J: TRBJ2-7; V: TRBV10-1; size: -; CDR3: ATPGLAGGPSYEQY
D: -; J: TRBJ2-2; V: TRBV29-1; size: -; CDR3: STGQGGELF
D: TRBD1; J: TRBJ1-5; V: TRBV5-1; size: -; CDR3: ASRSKRGNRGHCHSNQPQH
D: -; J: TRBJ1-5; V: TRBV11-2; size: few; CDR3: ASSLAQDQPQH
D: -; J: TRBJ2-7; V: TRBV4-1; size: -; CDR3: ASSQEKGRGTYEQY